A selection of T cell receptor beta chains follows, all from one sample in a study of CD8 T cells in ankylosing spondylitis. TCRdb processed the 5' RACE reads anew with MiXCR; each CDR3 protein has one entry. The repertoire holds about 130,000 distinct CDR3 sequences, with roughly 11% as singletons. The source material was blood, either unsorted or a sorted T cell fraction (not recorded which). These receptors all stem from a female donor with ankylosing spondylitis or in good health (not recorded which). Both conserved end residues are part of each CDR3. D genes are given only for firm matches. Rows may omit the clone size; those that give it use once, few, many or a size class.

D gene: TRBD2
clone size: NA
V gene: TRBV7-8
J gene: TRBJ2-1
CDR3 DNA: TGTGCCAGTACCCCGGGAGGGCGGGACCCCTACAATGAGCAGTTCTTC
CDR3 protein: CASTPGGRDPYNEQFF

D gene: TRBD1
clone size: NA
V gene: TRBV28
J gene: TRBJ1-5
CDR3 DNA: TGTGCCAGCAGTTCCGGGACAGGGTACCAGCCCCAGCATTTT
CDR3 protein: CASSSGTGYQPQHF

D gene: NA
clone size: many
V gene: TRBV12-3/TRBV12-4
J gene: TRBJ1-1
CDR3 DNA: TGTGCCAGCAGCTCAGATTACACTGAAGCGTTCTTT
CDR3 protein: CASSSDYTEAFF

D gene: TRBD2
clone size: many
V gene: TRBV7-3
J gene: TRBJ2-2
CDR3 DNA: TGTGCCAGCAGCTTCTTCAGCGGGGAAGGCGGGGAGCTGTTTTTT
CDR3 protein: CASSFFSGEGGELFF

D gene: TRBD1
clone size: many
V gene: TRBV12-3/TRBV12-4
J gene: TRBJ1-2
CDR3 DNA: TGTGCCAGCAGTTCCAACAGGGGGCGCGACTATGGCTACACCTTC
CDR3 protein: CASSSNRGRDYGYTF

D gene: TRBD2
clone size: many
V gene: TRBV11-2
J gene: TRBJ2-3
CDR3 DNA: TGTGCCAGCAGCTCAACTCCTAGCGGGAGATGGACAGATACGCAGTATTTT
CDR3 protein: CASSSTPSGRWTDTQYF

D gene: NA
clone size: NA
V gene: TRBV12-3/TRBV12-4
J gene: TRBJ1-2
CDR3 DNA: TGTGCCAGCGCCTACATAGGAGGTGATGGCGACACCTTC
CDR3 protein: CASAYIGGDGDTF

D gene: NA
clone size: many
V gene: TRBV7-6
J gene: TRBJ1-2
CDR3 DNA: TGTGCCAGCAGCTTAAGACCTGCAAGTAACTATGGCTACACCTTC
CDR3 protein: CASSLRPASNYGYTF

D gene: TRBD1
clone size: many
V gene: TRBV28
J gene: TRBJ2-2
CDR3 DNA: TGTGCCAGCCGACCACAGGGGCTTTCGAACACCGGGGAGCTGTTTTTT
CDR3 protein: CASRPQGLSNTGELFF

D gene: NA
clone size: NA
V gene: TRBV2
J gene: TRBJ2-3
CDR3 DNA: TGTGCCGGCAGTGAGGCTACGGTGGCAGATACACAGTATTTT
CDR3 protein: CAGSEATVADTQYF

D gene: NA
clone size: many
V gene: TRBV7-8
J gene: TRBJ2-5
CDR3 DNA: TGTGCCAGCAGCTTGGGGCCAGACCAAGAGACCCAGTACTTC
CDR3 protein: CASSLGPDQETQYF

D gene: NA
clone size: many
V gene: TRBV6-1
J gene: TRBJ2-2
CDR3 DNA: TGTGCCAGCAGAATGACTCGTGGCACCGGGGAGCTGTTTTTT
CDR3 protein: CASRMTRGTGELFF

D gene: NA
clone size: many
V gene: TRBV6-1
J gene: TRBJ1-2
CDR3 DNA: TGTGCCAGCAGAGGGACCTACTTCTATGGCTACACCTTC
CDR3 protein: CASRGTYFYGYTF

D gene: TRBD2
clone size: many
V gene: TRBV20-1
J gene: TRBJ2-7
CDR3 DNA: TGCAGTGCTAGAACCGGGACTAGCGGGAGTAGTGGCGAGCAGTACTTC
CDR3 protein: CSARTGTSGSSGEQYF